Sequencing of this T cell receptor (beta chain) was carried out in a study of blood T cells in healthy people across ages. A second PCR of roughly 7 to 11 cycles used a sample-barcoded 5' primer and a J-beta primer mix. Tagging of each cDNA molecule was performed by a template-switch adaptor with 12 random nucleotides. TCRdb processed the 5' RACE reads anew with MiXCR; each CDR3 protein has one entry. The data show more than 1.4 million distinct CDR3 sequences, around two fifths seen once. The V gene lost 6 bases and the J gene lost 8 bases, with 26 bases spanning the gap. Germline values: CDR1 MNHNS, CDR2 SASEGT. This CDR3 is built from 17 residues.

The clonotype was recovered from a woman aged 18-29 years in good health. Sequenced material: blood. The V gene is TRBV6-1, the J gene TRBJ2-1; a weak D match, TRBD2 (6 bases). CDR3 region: CASSRTHSLAGLDEQFF. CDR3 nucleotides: TGTGCCAGCAGCCGCACCCACTCACTGGCGGGATTAGATGAGCAGTTCTTC.